These 29 T cell receptor beta chains share one sample of origin, sequenced in a study of T cells in Graves' hyperthyroidism and ophthalmopathy. There were TCR beta CDR3 regions amplified from RNA transcripts. Carried out on the TCR CDR3, a first-round RT-PCR used the HTBI primer set. A single record per CDR3 protein comes from TCRdb applying MiXCR to the multiplex PCR reads. The data contain more than 500,000 distinct CDR3 sequences, around 15% of them seen just once; the ten biggest clones take up 3.5% to 4%. The sample taken for sequencing was blood. The origin of the receptors is a woman aged 25 to 39 with Graves' hyperthyroidism.

Remarks on this clonotype: Its ends do not fully match the called genes, so a read error is possible. The chain couples TRBV15 to TRBJ2-5, with 8 nucleotides matching TRBD2. Germline V lookup: CDR1 LNHNV, CDR2 YYDKDF (reference sequence). CDR3 length equals 16 residues. The DNA for the CDR3 is TGTGCCACCAGCAGAGAGCCGGGAGGGTTCGCAGAGAGCCAGTACTTC. It specifies CATSREPGGFAESQYF. Based on the CDR3 plus reference TRBV15 and TRBJ2-5, the full variable domain is DAMVIQNPRYQVTQFGKPVTLSCSQTLNHNVMYWYQQKSSQAPKLLFHYYDKDFNNEADTPDNFQSRRPNTSFCFLDIRSPGLGDTAMYLCATSREPGGFAESQYFGPGTRLLVL.

In its sample, this clonotype was seen a few times. The rearrangement uses TRBV20-1 and TRBJ2-1; 11 bases agree with TRBD2. The CDR3 length is 15 residues. V shed 4 bases, J shed 5 bases, and the junction held 7 bases outside the gene matches. Germline values: CDR1 DFQATT, CDR2 SNEGSKA (reference sequence). Here the CDR3 reads CSATVAGGDNNEQFF. CDR3 in DNA: TGCAGTGCTACGGTAGCGGGAGGGGATAACAATGAGCAGTTCTTC.

This clonotype was detected many times. This rearrangement joins TRBV28 to TRBJ2-7; D not resolved. Germline CDR1 is MDHEN and CDR2 is SYDVKM. The length of the CDR3 is 11 residues. Trimming stripped 6 bases from V and 3 bases from J, with 6 bases between. In DNA form, the CDR3 reads TGTGCCAGCAGGGCAGACTACGAGCAGTACTTC. It is translated as CASRADYEQYF.

This rearrangement joins TRBV9 to TRBJ2-1; no reliable D call. From germline, CDR1 is SGDLS and CDR2 YYNGEE. The CDR3 is 17 residues long. The V end was cut by 0 bases, the J end by 1 base, with 14 bases between. The chain's CDR3 is CASSVGGNPFSYNEQFF. CDR3 sequence (DNA): TGTGCCAGCAGCGTAGGAGGCAACCCCTTTTCCTACAATGAGCAGTTCTTC.

Remarks on this clonotype: A much larger clone differs by one base, so this may be a read error. This rearrangement joins TRBV28 to TRBJ2-3; D remains ambiguous. The CDR3 is 14 amino acids. Germline lookup yields CDR1 MDHEN and CDR2 SYDVKM. CDR3 sequence (DNA): TGTGCCAGCAGTTATCTGGGCCCCACAGATACGCGGTATTTT. It specifies CASSYLGPTDTRYF.

This clonotype has at least ten counts. V and J are TRBV28 and TRBJ1-1, with unresolved D. Germline CDR1 is MDHEN and CDR2 is SYDVKM. The germline V and J ends were trimmed by 2 bases and 3 bases, with 7 bases remaining between them. CDR3 length: 13 residues. This CDR3 reads CASSLVMDTEAFF. DNA of the CDR3: TGTGCCAGCAGTTTAGTCATGGACACTGAAGCTTTCTTT.

This clonotype was seen only a few times. J is TRBJ2-7 and V is TRBV6-1; D is unclear. Per germline, CDR1 MNHNS and CDR2 SASEGT. Deletions cut 4 bases from V and 3 bases from J, with 16 bases between. The CDR3 length is 15 residues. The DNA of the CDR3 is TGTGCCAGCAGTGGATTCTTGGACGGAGACTACGAGCAGTACTTC. Its translation: CASSGFLDGDYEQYF.

The table lists this clonotype with many counts. The chain carries TRBV6-5 and TRBJ2-3; 8 positions match TRBD2. This CDR3 has 18 amino acids. V shed 0 bases and J 5 bases; nucleotides not matched to a gene: 13. Germline V gene lookup returns CDR1 MNHEY and CDR2 SVGAGI. The CDR3 DNA reads as TGTGCCAGCAGTTACTCGAATCGTGGTAGCGGGACCATAGATACGCAGTATTTT. This translates into CASSYSNRGSGTIDTQYF.

This chain connects TRBV12-3 or TRBV12-4 to TRBJ1-3; no firm D call. This CDR3 comprises 14 residues. Trimming took off 3 bases at V and 0 bases at J, with 6 bases between the two ends. This chain's CDR3 is CASSFHHSGNTIYF. The CDR3 DNA is TGTGCCAGCAGTTTTCACCACTCTGGAAACACCATATATTTT.

This clonotype was picked up many times. J is TRBJ1-6 and V is TRBV12-3 or TRBV12-4, with D hard to call. V was cut by 3 bases and J by 5 bases, with 2 bases left in between. The CDR3 has 12 residues. The CDR3, as DNA: TGTGCCAGCAGTTTGAATAATTCACCCCTCCACTTT. Its protein is CASSLNNSPLHF.

This clonotype was recorded many times. In DNA, the CDR3 is TGTGCCAGCAGCTTAGCGTGGCAAGAGACCCAGTACTTC. Its translation: CASSLAWQETQYF. The chain has TRBV11-2 and TRBJ2-5; D remains ambiguous. Germline assignment: CDR1 SGHAT and CDR2 FQNNGV. The length of the CDR3 is 13 residues. The V and J ends lost 1 base and 2 bases respectively, with 5 bases between them.

The chain has TRBV27 and TRBJ1-2; no definite D call. Germline CDR1 reads MNHEY; CDR2 reads SMNVEV (reference sequence). The CDR3 has 13 residues. The V end was cut by 3 bases, the J end by 8 bases, with 13 bases between. In DNA form, the CDR3 reads TGTGCCAGCAGTTTCCGCGGGGTCGGCGGCTACACCTTC. It yields the protein CASSFRGVGGYTF.

The table lists this clonotype with a few counts. The chain links TRBV12-3 or TRBV12-4 to TRBJ2-7; 9 bases map to TRBD2. The CDR3 is 15 residues long. V trimming: 6 bases; J trimming: 6 bases; junction bases outside the gene matches: 12. The CDR3 reads CASRNRLAEFSEQYF. In DNA form, the CDR3 reads TGTGCCAGCAGGAATAGACTAGCGGAGTTTAGCGAGCAGTACTTC.

This clonotype appeared many times. The chain couples TRBV20-1 to TRBJ2-7, with TRBD1 matching over 7 bases. The CDR3 totals 16 residues. Germline lookup yields CDR1 DFQATT and CDR2 SNEGSKA (reference sequence). The V gene end was trimmed by 0 bases and the J gene end by 0 bases; junction bases not matched to a gene: 8. The CDR3 coding sequence is TGCAGTGCTAGAGACGTTACGGGACAGAACTCCTACGAGCAGTACTTC. Translation gives CSARDVTGQNSYEQYF.

The chain uses TRBV3-1 and TRBJ1-3, with D perhaps TRBD1 (5 bases). The CDR3 consists of 16 residues. The germline V and J ends were trimmed by 2 bases and 2 bases, with 13 bases remaining between them. Germline V CDR1 and CDR2: LGHDT, YNNKEL (reference sequence). The chain's CDR3 is CASSQQDRVAGNTIYF. As DNA, the CDR3 is TGTGCCAGCAGCCAACAAGACAGAGTGGCTGGAAACACCATATATTTT. Filled out from reference TRBV3-1 and TRBJ1-3, the complete variable domain reads DTAVSQTPKYLVTQMGNDKSIKCEQNLGHDTMYWYKQDSKKFLKIMFSYNNKELIINETVPNRFSPKSPDKAHLNLHINSLELGDSAVYFCASSQQDRVAGNTIYFGEGSWLTVV.

The chain has TRBV24-1 and TRBJ2-2, with TRBD1 identical over 7 bases. Unmatched junction bases numbered 7, after V lost 12 bases and J lost 1 base. This CDR3 comprises 14 residues. CDR1 is KGHDR, CDR2 SFDVKD, per germline. CDR3 loop: CAVMGQLNTGELFF. CDR3 bases: TGTGCCGTCATGGGACAGCTGAACACCGGGGAGCTGTTTTTT.

This clonotype was observed many times. The V gene is TRBV28, the J gene TRBJ2-1; D may be TRBD1 (6 bases). Germline V gives CDR1 MDHEN, CDR2 SYDVKM. The ends were cut back, 6 bases at V and 0 bases at J, with 15 bases in the middle. This CDR3 comprises 16 residues. The chain's CDR3 is CASRGAPQSSYNEQFF. CDR3 nucleotide sequence: TGTGCCAGCAGGGGGGCTCCCCAGAGCTCCTACAATGAGCAGTTCTTC.

In this sample, this clonotype turned up many times. The rearrangement uses TRBV28 and TRBJ2-1; a possible D gene is TRBD2 (6 bases). The V end was cut by 3 bases, the J end by 2 bases, with 11 bases between. The CDR3 is 15 residues long. CDR1 is MDHEN, CDR2 SYDVKM, per germline. The CDR3 DNA sequence: TGTGCCAGCAGTTTCGAGCGGGTCCCCTACAATGAGCAGTTCTTC. Protein sequence: CASSFERVPYNEQFF.

The chain joins TRBV4-1 to TRBJ2-2, with D possibly being TRBD1 (5 bases). Per the germline V gene, CDR1 is MGHRA and CDR2 is YSYEKL. CDR3 length equals 15 residues. The germline V and J ends were trimmed by 0 bases and 7 bases, with 12 bases remaining between them. CDR3: CASSQDGRGVGELFF. CDR3 bases: TGCGCCAGCAGCCAAGATGGTAGGGGCGTCGGGGAGCTGTTTTTT.

This clonotype showed up just a few times. CDR3 DNA: TGCAGTGCTAGAGATCGCGCGGCGGGTACCGGGGAGCTGTTTTTT. Its protein is CSARDRAAGTGELFF. The chain recombines TRBV20-1 with TRBJ2-2, with D perhaps TRBD2 (5 bases). This CDR3 comprises 15 residues. Germline CDR1 reads DFQATT; CDR2 reads SNEGSKA (reference sequence). Trimming stripped 0 bases from V and 5 bases from J, with 13 bases between.

The table lists this clonotype with many counts. CDR3 nucleotides: TGTGCCAGCAGTGAAGCGGGGTTTCCGGAACAAGAGACCCAGTACTTC. This gives the protein CASSEAGFPEQETQYF. The chain is built from TRBV2 and TRBJ2-5; D is unclear. Trimming stripped 0 bases from V and 2 bases from J, with 13 bases between. The CDR3 extends over 16 amino acids. CDR1 SNHLY and CDR2 FYNNEI come from the germline V gene.

There are a few counts of this clonotype. The rearrangement uses TRBV4-1 and TRBJ2-1; the D is unclear. This CDR3 is 15 amino acids long. V was pared by 1 base and J by 7 bases, with 14 bases between. Germline CDR1 and CDR2: MGHRA and YSYEKL. CDR3 sequence reads: CASSQVRNLLNEQFF. For the CDR3, the DNA is TGCGCCAGCAGCCAAGTCCGTAACCTCCTAAATGAGCAGTTCTTC.

V gene TRBV7-9 combines with J gene TRBJ1-6, with TRBD1 matching 9 bases. J lost 7 bases, V lost 6 bases, and 1 base had no gene match. Germline V lookup: CDR1 SEHNR, CDR2 FQNEAQ (reference sequence). The CDR3 runs 13 residues. The CDR3 nucleotides read TGTGCCAGCAGACAGGGGGCAAATTCACCCCTCCACTTT. Its translation is CASRQGANSPLHF.

This clonotype was seen at least ten times. The rearrangement joins TRBV28 to TRBJ1-4, with 8 bases that match TRBD1. Germline CDR1 is MDHEN and CDR2 is SYDVKM. J gave up 2 bases and V 4 bases, and 6 bases lay outside the gene matches. This CDR3 has 16 residues. The CDR3 here is CASSSQGAETNEKLFF. CDR3 bases: TGTGCCAGCAGTTCCCAGGGGGCGGAGACTAATGAAAAACTGTTTTTT.

This clonotype was detected ten times or more. This chain joins TRBV28 and TRBJ2-3, with D perhaps being TRBD1 or TRBD2 (5 bases each). Germline lookup yields CDR1 MDHEN and CDR2 SYDVKM. Between the trimmed V and J ends, which lost 8 bases and 0 bases, there was a span of 18 bases. This CDR3 spans 16 amino acids. CDR3 region: CASGGEGPTSTDTQYF. The CDR3 nucleotides read TGTGCCAGCGGCGGAGAGGGACCGACTAGCACAGATACGCAGTATTTT.

There are many counts of this clonotype. This chain links TRBV20-1 with TRBJ2-7; no definite D call. Germline CDR1 and CDR2: DFQATT and SNEGSKA (reference sequence). The CDR3 has 13 amino acids. The germline V and J ends were trimmed by 1 base and 1 base, with 8 bases remaining between them. The CDR3 sequence: CSARVSGSYEQYF. The CDR3 DNA sequence: TGCAGTGCTAGAGTGTCCGGGTCCTACGAGCAGTACTTC.

This clonotype was observed a few times. V is TRBV3-1 and J is TRBJ2-5; 8 bases match TRBD1. The germline V gene has CDR1 LGHDT and CDR2 YNNKEL (reference sequence). The CDR3 loop spans 16 amino acids. Losses at the gene ends were 3 bases for V and 5 bases for J; bases not matched to a gene: 11. CDR3 region: CASSHTKDREYETQYF. For the CDR3, the DNA is TGTGCCAGCAGCCATACCAAGGACAGGGAATATGAGACCCAGTACTTC.

This clonotype was recorded at least ten times. The chain couples TRBV20-1 to TRBJ2-7, with 9 bases lining up with TRBD1. Per germline, CDR1 DFQATT and CDR2 SNEGSKA (reference sequence). The trim removed 7 bases at V and 3 bases at J, leaving 13 bases unmatched. CDR3 length: 15 residues. The CDR3 DNA follows: TGCAGTGTGTCACCCCCAAGACAGGGGGGCTACGAGCAGTACTTC. It codes for CSVSPPRQGGYEQYF.

This clonotype was counted between two and nine times. The chain links TRBV19 to TRBJ1-1, with a tentative D call TRBD1 (5 bases). From germline, CDR1 is LNHDA and CDR2 SQIVND (reference sequence). The CDR3 length is 13 residues. V shed 7 bases and J shed 0 bases, with 9 bases lying between them. The CDR3 region is CASKRGVNTEAFF. The CDR3 coding sequence is TGTGCCAGTAAAAGGGGCGTGAACACTGAAGCTTTCTTT.